The source of this T cell receptor beta chain is a study of molecular identifiers for immune sequencing clone quantification. The germline CDR1 and CDR2 sequences are DFQATT and SNEGSKA (reference sequence). Trimming left V 3 bases short and J 7 bases short, with 28 bases between. The CDR3 contains 18 residues. As previously described, bulk TCR libraries were made using listed TCR primers. In TCRdb, the PCR reads were re-called with MiXCR into one record per CDR3 protein. The top ten clones hold roughly 0.9% of a sample with about 640,000 distinct CDR3 sequences, nearly 20% of them seen once. Construction of naive CD8 libraries employed about 20,000 to 1,100,000 sorted cells together with 10%, 30% or 50% RNA. Naive CD8 T cells underwent sorting with the CD8+CD4-CCR7+CD45RA+ definition.

Specimen: naive CD8+ T cells from blood, with Jurkat cell RNA spiked in. Subset noted: FACS-sorted CD8+CD4-CCR7+CD45RA+ naive T cells. The origin of this receptor is a human donor in good health. Some libraries in this study had Jurkat cell RNA spiked in. V is TRBV20-1 and J is TRBJ2-1; possible D gene TRBD2, 8 bases. Here the CDR3 DNA reads TGCAGTGCTAGGTTGTCGCAACGGGAGGGGGCGATAAATAATGAGCAGTTCTTC. This gives the protein CSARLSQREGAINNEQFF.